The T cell receptor (beta chain) under discussion was sequenced for a study of neurological immune-mediated disorders. Points on this clonotype: This may come from a read error, since a much larger clone is one base off.

One entry per CDR3 protein results from TCRdb running MiXCR on the 5' RACE reads. The repertoire includes some 57,000 distinct CDR3 sequences, 4% to 6% of them detected once, and less than 4% sits in the top ten. Germline CDR1 is MDHEN and CDR2 is SYDVKM. V trimming: 5 bases; J trimming: 6 bases; junction bases outside the gene matches: 4. CDR3 length: 13 amino acids. This sequence was found in a woman aged 45-65 years with multiple sclerosis. The sample was PBMCs. V and J are TRBV28 and TRBJ2-4; 7 positions match TRBD2. Here the CDR3 DNA reads TGTGCCAGCAGTAAAGGGACTATAAACATTCAGTACTTC. Protein sequence: CASSKGTINIQYF.